Sequencing of this T cell receptor beta chain was carried out in a study of identical twins. The V gene's germline CDR1 is LGHNA and CDR2 YSLEER. The CDR3 is 15 residues long. V lost 0 bases, J lost 5 bases, and 6 bases stayed unmatched. TCRdb recomputed calls from the 5' RACE reads with MiXCR, one row per CDR3 protein. The sample carries some 460,000 distinct CDR3 sequences, 12% to 15% recorded once. Findings and caveats of the study: Cross-sectional statistics underpinned the conclusions; the same donors were not followed. The abundant beta clonotypes from cord blood had fewer insertions, and memory repertoires had none of this.

A note on this clonotype: The antigen is unknown.

In addition, the sample was reused for a study of yellow fever vaccine responses in identical twins.

The genes are TRBV4-3 and TRBJ1-1, with 7 bases fitting TRBD1. The sequence was obtained from a woman younger than 30 in good health. Sequencing was performed on CD4+ T cells sorted from blood. The CDR3 bases are TGCGCCAGCAGCCAAGATTCAGGGGGAAGGACTGAAGCTTTCTTT. Its protein product is CASSQDSGGRTEAFF.